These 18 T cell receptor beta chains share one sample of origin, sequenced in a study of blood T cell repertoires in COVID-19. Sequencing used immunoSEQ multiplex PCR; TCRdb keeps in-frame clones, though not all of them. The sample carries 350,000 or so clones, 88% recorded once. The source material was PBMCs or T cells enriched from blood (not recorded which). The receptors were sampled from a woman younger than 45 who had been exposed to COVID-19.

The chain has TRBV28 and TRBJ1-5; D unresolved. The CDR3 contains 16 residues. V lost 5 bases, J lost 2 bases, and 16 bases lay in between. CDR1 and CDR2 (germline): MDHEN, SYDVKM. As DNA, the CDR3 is TGTGCCAGCAGTCGGAGAACATTTCGGGGCAATCAGCCCCAGCATTTT. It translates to CASSRRTFRGNQPQHF.

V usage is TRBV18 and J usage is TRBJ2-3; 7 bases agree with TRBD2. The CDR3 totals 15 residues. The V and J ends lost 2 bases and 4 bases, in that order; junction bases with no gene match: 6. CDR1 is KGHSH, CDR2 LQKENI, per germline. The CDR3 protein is CASSPGLDGPDTQYF. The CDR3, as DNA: TGTGCCAGCTCACCAGGACTAGACGGCCCAGATACGCAGTATTTT.

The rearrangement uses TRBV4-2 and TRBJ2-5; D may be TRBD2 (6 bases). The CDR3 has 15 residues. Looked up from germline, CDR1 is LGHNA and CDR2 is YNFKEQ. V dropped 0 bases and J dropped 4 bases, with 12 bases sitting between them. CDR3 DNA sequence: TGTGCCAGCAGCCAAGAAACAACTAGCTTAGAGACCCAGTACTTC. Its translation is CASSQETTSLETQYF.

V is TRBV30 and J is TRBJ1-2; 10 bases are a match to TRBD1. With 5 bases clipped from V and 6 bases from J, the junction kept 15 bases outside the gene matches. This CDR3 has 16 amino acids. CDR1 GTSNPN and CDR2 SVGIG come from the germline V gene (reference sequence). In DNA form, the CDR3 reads TGTGCCTGGGACAGGGGGCCCACCAATCCCCGGCATGGCTACACCTTC. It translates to CAWDRGPTNPRHGYTF.

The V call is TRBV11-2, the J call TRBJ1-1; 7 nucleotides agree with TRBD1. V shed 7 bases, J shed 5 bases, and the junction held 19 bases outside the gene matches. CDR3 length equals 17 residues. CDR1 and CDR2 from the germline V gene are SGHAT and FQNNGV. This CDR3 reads CASNQLAGQTRWTEAFF. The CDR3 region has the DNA TGTGCCAGCAACCAACTCGCGGGACAGACCCGATGGACTGAAGCTTTCTTT.

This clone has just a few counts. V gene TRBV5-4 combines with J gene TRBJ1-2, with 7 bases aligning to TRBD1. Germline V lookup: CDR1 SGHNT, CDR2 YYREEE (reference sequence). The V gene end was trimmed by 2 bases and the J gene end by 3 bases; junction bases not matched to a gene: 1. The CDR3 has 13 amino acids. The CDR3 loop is CASSLQGYYGYTF. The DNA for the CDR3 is TGTGCCAGCAGCTTACAGGGGTACTATGGCTACACCTTC. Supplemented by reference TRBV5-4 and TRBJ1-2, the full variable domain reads ETGVTQSPTHLIKTRGQQVTLRCSSQSGHNTVSWYQQALGQGPQFIFQYYREEENGRGNFPPRFSGLQFPNYSSELNVNALELDDSALYLCASSLQGYYGYTFGSGTRLTVV.

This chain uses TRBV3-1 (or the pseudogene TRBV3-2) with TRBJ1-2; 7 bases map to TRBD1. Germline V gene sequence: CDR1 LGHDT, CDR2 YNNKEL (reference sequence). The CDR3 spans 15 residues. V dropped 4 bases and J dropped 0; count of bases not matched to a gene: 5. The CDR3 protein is CASSRTGVTNYGYTF. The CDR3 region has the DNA TGTGCCAGCAGCCGGACAGGAGTAACTAACTATGGCTACACCTTC.

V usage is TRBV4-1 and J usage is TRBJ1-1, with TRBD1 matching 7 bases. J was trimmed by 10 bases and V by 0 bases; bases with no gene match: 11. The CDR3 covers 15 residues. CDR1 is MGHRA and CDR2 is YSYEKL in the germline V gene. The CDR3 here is CASSQDDRVGTGAFF. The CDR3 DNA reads TGCGCCAGCAGCCAAGATGACAGGGTTGGGACGGGAGCTTTCTTT.

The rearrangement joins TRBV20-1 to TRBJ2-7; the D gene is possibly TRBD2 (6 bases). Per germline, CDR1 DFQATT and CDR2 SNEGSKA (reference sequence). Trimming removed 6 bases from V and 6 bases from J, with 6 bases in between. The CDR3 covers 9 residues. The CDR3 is CSAGGEQYF. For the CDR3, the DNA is TGCAGTGCCGGGGGCGAGCAGTACTTC.

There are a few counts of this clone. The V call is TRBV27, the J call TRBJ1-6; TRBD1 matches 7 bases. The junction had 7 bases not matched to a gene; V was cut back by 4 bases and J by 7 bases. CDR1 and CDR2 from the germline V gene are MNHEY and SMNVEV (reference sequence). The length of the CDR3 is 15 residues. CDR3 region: CASSSRQGSNSPLHF. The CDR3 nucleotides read TGTGCCAGCAGTTCAAGACAGGGCTCCAATTCACCCCTCCACTTT.

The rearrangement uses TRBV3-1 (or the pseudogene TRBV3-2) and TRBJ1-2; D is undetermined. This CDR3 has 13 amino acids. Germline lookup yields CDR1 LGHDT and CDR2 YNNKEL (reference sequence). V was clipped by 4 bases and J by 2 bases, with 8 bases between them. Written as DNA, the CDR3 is TGTGCCAGCAGCCCACCAACAAACTATGGCTACACCTTC. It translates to CASSPPTNYGYTF.

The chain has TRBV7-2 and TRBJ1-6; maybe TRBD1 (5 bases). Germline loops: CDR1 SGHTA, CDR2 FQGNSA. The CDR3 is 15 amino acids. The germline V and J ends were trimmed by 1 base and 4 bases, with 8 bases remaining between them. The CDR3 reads CASSLGQLYNSPLHF. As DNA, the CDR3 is TGTGCCAGCAGCTTAGGACAGCTATATAATTCACCCCTCCACTTT.

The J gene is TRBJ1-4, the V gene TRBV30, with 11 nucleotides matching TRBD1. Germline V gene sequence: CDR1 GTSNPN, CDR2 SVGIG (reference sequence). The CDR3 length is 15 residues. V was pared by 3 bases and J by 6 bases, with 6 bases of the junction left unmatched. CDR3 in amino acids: CAWSPGQGGDEKLFF. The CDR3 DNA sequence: TGTGCCTGGAGCCCGGGACAGGGGGGGGATGAAAAACTGTTTTTT. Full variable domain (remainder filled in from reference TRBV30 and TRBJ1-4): SQTIHQWPATLVQPVGSPLSLECTVEGTSNPNLYWYRQAAGRGLQLLFYSVGIGQISSEVPQNLSASRPQDRQFILSSKKLLLSDSGFYLCAWSPGQGGDEKLFFGSGTQLSVL.

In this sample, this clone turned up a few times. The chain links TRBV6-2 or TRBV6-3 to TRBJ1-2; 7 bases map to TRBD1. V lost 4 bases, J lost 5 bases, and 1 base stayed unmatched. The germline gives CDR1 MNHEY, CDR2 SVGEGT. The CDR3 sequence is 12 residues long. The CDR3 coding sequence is TGTGCCAGCAGTTCGGGACAGTATGGCTACACCTTC. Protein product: CASSSGQYGYTF.

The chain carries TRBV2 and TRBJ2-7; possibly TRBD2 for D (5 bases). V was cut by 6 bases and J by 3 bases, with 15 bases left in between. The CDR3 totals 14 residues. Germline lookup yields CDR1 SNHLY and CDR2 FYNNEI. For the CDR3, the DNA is TGTGCCAGCAGCGCCGGACTCCCCTTCTACGAGCAGTACTTC. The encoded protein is CASSAGLPFYEQYF.

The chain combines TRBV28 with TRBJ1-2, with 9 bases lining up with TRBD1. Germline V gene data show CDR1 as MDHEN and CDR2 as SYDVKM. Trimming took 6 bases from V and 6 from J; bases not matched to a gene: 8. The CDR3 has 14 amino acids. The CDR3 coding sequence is TGTGCCAGCAGATCTACAGGGGGCGCCCATGGCTACACCTTC. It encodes CASRSTGGAHGYTF.

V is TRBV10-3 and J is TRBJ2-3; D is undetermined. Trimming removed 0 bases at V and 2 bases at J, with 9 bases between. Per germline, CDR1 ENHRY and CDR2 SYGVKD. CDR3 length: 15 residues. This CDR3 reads CAISESSSVTDTQYF. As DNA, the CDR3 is TGTGCCATCAGTGAGTCTAGCTCGGTCACAGATACGCAGTATTTT.

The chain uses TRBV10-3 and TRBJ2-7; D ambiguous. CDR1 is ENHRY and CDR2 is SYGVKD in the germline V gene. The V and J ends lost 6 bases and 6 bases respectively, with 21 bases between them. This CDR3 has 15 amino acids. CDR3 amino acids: CAISPGWLDALEQYF. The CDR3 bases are TGTGCCATCAGCCCTGGCTGGCTAGATGCCCTCGAGCAGTACTTC.